What follows is one T cell receptor (beta chain) and its context. This CDR3 comprises 16 residues. Germline CDR1 reads LNHDA; CDR2 reads SQIVND (reference sequence). The V gene end was trimmed by 7 bases and the J gene end by 2 bases; junction bases not matched to a gene: 11. Only healthy Caucasians were enrolled as donors. The source of the sample is a study of identical twins. A universal primer binding site was introduced by template switching. The final cDNA contained unique molecular identifiers. TCRdb itself ran the 5' RACE reads through MiXCR, one entry per CDR3 protein. The table records about 530,000 distinct CDR3 sequences, 20% to 25% of them present only once. This sample also appeared in a second study, on yellow fever vaccine responses in identical twins. That study reports: Reportedly, the T cell response mounted by twins to vaccine seemed partly convergent, partly personalized.

The V and J genes are TRBV19 and TRBJ2-1, with 7 bases that match TRBD2. Sequenced material: CD4+ T cells sorted from blood. This sequence was found in a woman aged 18 to 35 in good health. The CDR3: CASTGEGRFAYNEQFF. For the CDR3, the DNA is TGTGCCAGTACGGGGGAGGGCCGTTTTGCCTACAATGAGCAGTTCTTC.